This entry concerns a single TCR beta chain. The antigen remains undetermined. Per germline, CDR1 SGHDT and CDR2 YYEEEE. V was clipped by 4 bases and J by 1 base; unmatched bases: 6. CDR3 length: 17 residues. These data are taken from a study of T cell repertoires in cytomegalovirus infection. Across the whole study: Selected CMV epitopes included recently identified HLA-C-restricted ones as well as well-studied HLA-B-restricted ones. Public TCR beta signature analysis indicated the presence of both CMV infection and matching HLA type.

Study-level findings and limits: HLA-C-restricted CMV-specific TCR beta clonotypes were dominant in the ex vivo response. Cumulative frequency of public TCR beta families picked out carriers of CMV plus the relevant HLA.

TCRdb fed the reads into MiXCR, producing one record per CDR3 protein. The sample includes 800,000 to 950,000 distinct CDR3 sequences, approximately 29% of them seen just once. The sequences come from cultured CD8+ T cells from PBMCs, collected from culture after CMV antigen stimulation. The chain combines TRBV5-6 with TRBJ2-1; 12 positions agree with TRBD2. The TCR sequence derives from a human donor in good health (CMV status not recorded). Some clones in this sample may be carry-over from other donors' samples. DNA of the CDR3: TGTGCCAGCAGCCTCGAGACTAGCGGGGGATCCTACAATGAGCAGTTCTTC. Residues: CASSLETSGGSYNEQFF.